This TCR beta chain was captured by sequencing in a study of regulatory T cells in long-lasting Graves disease. Noted time point: newly diagnosed GD, antithyroid drugs for less than 3 months. The authors made the TCR library using RNA they extracted from PBMCs. The CDR3 has 14 amino acids. The V gene lost 4 bases and the J gene lost 1 base, with 10 bases spanning the gap. Germline V CDR1 and CDR2: SGHRS, YFSETQ. CDR3 regions were amplified by Arm-PCR using iRepertoire HTBI primers to build TCR beta libraries. Via MiXCR, TCRdb re-called the multiplex PCR reads, giving one row per CDR3 protein. Of 500,000 or so distinct CDR3 sequences in the sample, 15% to 20% were seen once. The same data also contributed to another study, on T cells in Graves' hyperthyroidism and ophthalmopathy.

This clonotype originated in a woman aged 35-65 years with Graves disease. The J gene is TRBJ2-3, the V gene TRBV5-1; D ambiguous. Sample: peripheral blood mononuclear cells (PBMCs), taken at new diagnosis, from a patient treated with antithyroid drugs. CDR3 region: CASSDGGGTDTQYF. The DNA of the CDR3 is TGCGCCAGCAGCGATGGTGGAGGCACAGATACGCAGTATTTT.